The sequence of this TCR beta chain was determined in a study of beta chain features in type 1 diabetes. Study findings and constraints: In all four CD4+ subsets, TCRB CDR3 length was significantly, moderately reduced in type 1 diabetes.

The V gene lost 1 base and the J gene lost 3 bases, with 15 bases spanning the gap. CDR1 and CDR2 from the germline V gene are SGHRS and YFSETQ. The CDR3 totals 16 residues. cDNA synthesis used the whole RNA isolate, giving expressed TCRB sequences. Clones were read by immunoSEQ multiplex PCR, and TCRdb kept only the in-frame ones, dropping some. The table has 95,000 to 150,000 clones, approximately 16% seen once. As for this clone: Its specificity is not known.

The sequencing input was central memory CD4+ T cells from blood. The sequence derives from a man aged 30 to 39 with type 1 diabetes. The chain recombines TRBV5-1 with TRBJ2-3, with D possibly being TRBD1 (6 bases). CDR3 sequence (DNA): TGCGCCAGCAGCTTGCGGGACACGGCCGGTACAGATACGCAGTATTTT. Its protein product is CASSLRDTAGTDTQYF.